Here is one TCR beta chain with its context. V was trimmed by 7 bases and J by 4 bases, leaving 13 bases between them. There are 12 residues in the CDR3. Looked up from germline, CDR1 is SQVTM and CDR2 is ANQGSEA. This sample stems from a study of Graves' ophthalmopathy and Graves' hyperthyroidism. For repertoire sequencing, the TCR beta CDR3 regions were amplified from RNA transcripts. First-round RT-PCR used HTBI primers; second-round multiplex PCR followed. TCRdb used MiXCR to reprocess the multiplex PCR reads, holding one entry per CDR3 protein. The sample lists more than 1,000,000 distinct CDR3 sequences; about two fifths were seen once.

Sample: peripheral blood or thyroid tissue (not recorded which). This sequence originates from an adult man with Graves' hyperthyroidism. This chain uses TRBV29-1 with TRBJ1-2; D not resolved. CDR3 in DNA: TGCAGCGGCAGGCTGTCGAGCTATGGCTACACCTTC. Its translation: CSGRLSSYGYTF.